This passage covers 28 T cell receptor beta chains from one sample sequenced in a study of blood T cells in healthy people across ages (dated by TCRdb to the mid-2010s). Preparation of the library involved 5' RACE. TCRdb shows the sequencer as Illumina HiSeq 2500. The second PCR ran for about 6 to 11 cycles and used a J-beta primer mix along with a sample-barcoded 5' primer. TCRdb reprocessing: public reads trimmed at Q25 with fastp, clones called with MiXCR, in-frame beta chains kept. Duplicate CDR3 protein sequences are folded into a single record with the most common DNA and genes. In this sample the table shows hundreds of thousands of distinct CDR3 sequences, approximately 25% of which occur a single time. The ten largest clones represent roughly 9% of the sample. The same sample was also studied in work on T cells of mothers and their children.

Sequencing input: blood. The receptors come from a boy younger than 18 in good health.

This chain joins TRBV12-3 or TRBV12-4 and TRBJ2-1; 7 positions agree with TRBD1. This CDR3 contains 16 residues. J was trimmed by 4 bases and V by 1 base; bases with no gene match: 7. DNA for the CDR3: TGTGCCAGCAGTTTAGGAACAGGGGTCGGATACAATGAGCAGTTCTTC. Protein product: CASSLGTGVGYNEQFF.

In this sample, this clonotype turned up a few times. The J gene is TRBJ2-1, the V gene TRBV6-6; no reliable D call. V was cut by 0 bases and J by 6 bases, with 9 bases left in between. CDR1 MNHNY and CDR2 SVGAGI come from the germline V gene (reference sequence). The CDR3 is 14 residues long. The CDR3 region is CASSYSTAFNEQFF. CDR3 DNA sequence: TGTGCCAGCAGTTACTCTACTGCCTTCAATGAGCAGTTCTTC.

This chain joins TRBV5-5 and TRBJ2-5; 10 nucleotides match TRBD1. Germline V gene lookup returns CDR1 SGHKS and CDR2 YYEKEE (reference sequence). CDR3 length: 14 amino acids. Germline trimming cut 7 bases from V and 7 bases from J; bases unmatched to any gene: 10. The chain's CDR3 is CASALGTGVWTQYF. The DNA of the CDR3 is TGTGCCAGCGCTCTGGGGACAGGGGTATGGACCCAGTACTTC.

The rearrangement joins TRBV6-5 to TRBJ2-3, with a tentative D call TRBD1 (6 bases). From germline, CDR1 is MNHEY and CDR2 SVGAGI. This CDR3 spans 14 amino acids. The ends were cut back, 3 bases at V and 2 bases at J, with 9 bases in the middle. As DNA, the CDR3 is TGTGCCAGCAGTTATCAGGGGCCCACAGATACGCAGTATTTT. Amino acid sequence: CASSYQGPTDTQYF.

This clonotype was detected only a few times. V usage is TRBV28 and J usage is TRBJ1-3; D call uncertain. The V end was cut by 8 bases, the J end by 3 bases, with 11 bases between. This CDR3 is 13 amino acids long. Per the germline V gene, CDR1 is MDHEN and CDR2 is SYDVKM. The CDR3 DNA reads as TGTGCCAGCGGGCGCGTGAATGGAAACACCATATATTTT. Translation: CASGRVNGNTIYF.

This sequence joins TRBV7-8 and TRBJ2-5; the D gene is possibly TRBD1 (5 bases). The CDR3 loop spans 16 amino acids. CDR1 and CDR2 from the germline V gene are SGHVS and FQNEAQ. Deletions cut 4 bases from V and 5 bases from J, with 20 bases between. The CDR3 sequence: CASSSPQGLARETQYF. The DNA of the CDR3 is TGTGCCAGCAGCTCCCCCCAGGGCCTGGCTAGGGAGACCCAGTACTTC. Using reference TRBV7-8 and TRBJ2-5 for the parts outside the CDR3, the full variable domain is GAGVSQSPRYKVAKRGQDVALRCDPISGHVSLFWYQQALGQGPEFLTYFQNEAQLDKSGLPSDRFFAERPEGSVSTLKIQRTQQEDSAVYLCASSSPQGLARETQYFGPGTRLLVL.

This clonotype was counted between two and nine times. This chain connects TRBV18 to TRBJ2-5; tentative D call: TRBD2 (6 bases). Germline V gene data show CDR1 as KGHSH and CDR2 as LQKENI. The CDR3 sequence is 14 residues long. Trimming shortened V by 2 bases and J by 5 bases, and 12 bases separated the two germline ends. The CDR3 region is CASSPEDYRETQYF. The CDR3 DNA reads TGTGCCAGCTCACCAGAGGACTACCGGGAGACCCAGTACTTC.

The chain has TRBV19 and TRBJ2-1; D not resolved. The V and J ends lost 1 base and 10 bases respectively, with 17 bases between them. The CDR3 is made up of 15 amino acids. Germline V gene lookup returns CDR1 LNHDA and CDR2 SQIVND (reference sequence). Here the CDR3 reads CASSIGGGSYGEQFF. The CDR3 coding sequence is TGTGCCAGTAGTATAGGTGGTGGCAGCTACGGGGAGCAGTTCTTC.

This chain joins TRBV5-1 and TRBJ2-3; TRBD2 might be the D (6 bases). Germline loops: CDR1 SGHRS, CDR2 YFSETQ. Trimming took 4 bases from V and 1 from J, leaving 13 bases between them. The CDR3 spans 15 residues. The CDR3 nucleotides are TGCGCCAGCAGCCCGGGGACTCTTCGCACAGATACGCAGTATTTT. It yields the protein CASSPGTLRTDTQYF. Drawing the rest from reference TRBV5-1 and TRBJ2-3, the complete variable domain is KAGVTQTPRYLIKTRGQQVTLSCSPISGHRSVSWYQQTPGQGLQFLFEYFSETQRNKGNFPGRFSGRQFSNSRSEMNVSTLELGDSALYLCASSPGTLRTDTQYFGPGTRLTVL.

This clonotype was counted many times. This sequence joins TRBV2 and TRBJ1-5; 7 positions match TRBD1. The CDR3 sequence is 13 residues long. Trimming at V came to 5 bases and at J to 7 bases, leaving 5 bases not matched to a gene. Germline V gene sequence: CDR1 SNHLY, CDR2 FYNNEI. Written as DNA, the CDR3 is TGTGCCAGCAGTCGGACAGGTGAACAGCCCCAGCATTTT. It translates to CASSRTGEQPQHF.

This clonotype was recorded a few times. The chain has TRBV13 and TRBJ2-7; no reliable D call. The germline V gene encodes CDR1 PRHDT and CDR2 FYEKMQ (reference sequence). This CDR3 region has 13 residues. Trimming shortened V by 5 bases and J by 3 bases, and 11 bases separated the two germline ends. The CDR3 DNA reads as TGTGCCAGCAGCGGCCGGGCGGACTACGAGCAGTACTTC. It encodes CASSGRADYEQYF.

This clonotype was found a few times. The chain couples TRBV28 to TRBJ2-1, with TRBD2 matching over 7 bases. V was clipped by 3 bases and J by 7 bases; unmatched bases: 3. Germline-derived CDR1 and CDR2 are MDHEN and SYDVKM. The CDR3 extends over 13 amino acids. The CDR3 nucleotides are TGTGCCAGCAGTTTGGCCGGGAGGAATGAGCAGTTCTTC. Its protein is CASSLAGRNEQFF.

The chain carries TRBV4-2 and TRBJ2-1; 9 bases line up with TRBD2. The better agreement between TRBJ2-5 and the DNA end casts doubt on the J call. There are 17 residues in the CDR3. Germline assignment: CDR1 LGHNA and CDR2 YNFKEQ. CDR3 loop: CASSQVEGSGRGETQYF. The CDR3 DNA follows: TGTGCCAGCAGCCAAGTTGAGGGTAGCGGGAGAGGAGAGACCCAGTACTTC.

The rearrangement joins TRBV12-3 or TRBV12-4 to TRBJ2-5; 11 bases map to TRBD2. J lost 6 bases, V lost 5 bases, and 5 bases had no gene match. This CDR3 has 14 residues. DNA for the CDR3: TGTGCCAGCAGTGCGACTAGCGGGACAAAGACCCAGTACTTC. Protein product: CASSATSGTKTQYF.

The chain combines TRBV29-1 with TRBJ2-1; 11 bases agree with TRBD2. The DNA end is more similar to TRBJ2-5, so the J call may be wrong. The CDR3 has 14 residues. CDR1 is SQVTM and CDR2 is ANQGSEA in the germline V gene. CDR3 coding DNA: TGCAGCGTGGATACTAGCGGGGGCAGTTGGTCCCAGTACTTC. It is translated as CSVDTSGGSWSQYF.

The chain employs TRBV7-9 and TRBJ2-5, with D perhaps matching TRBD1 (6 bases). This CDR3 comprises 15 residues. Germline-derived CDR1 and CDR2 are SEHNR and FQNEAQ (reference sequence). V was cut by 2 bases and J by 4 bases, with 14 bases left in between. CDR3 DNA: TGTGCCAGCAGCTTATTGAACAGGGCTGGAGAGACCCAGTACTTC. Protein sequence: CASSLLNRAGETQYF.

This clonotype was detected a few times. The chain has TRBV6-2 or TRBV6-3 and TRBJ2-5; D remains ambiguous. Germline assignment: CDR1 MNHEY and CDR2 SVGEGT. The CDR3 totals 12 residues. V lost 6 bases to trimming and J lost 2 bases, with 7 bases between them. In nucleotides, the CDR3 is TGTGCCAGCAGCTCCTTTCAAGAGACCCAGTACTTC. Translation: CASSSFQETQYF.

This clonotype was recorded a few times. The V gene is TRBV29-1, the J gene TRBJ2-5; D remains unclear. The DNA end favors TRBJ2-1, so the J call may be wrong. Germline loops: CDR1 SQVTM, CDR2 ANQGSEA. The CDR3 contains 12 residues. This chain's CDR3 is CSVDAQAVEQFF. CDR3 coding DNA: TGCAGCGTTGATGCCCAGGCGGTTGAGCAGTTCTTC.

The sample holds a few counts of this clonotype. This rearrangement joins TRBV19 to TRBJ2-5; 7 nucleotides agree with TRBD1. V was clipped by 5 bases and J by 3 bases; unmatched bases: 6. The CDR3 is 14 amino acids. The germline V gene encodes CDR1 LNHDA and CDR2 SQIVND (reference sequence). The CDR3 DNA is TGTGCCAGTAGTGTGCCGCAGGGGGAAGAGACCCAGTACTTC. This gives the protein CASSVPQGEETQYF.

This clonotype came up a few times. The CDR3 DNA sequence: TGCGCCAGCAGCTTGGAGGGGAACTCTGGGGCCAACGTCCTGACTTTC. Translated: CASSLEGNSGANVLTF. The chain has TRBV5-1 and TRBJ2-6; tentatively, D is TRBD1 (5 bases). CDR3 length: 16 amino acids. The V end lost 0 bases, the J end lost 0 bases, and 7 bases lay between the germline ends. The germline CDR1 and CDR2 sequences are SGHRS and YFSETQ.

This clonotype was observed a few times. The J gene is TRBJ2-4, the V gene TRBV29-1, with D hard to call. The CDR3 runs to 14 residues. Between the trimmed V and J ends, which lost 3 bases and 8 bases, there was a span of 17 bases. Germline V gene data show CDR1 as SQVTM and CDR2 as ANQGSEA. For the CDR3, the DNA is TGCAGCGTTGATTTGACGTCTTTTGGGGACATTCAGTACTTC. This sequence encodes CSVDLTSFGDIQYF.

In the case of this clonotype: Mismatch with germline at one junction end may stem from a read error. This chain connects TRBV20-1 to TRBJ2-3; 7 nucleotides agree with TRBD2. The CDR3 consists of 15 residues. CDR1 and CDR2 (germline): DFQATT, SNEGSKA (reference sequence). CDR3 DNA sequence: TGCCGTGCGACCTTAGCGGGTGGGAGGACAGATACGCAGTATTTT. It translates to CRATLAGGRTDTQYF.

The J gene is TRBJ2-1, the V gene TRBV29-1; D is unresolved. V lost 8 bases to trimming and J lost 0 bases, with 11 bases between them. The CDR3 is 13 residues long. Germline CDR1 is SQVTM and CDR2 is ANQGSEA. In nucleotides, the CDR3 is TGCAGCTTGACTCGGAGCTCCTACAATGAGCAGTTCTTC. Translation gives CSLTRSSYNEQFF.

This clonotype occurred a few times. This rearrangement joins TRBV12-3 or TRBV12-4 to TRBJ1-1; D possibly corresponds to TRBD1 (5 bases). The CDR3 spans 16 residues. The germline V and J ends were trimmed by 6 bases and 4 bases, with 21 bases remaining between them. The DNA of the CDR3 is TGTGCCAGCAGCTGGGGGGGACCCAGCAGAGGCACTGAAGCTTTCTTT. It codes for CASSWGGPSRGTEAFF.

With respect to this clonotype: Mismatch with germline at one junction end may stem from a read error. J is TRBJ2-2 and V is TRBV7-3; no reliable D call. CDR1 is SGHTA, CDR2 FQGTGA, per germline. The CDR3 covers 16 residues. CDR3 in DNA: TGTGCCGGCAGCCCCCAGGTGATTGCGAACACCGGGGAGCTGTTTTTT. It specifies CAGSPQVIANTGELFF. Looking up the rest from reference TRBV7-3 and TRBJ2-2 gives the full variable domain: GAGVSQTPSNKVTEKGKYVELRCDPISGHTALYWYRQSLGQGPEFLIYFQGTGAADDSGLPNDRFFAVRPEGSVSTLKIQRTERGDSAVYLCAGSPQVIANTGELFFGEGSRLTVL.

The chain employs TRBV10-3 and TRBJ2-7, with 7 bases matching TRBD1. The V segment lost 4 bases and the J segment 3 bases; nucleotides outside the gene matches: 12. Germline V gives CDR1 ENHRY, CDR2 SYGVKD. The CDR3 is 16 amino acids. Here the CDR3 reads CAISAHSGTELYEQYF. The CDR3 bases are TGTGCCATCAGTGCCCATTCCGGGACAGAACTCTACGAGCAGTACTTC.

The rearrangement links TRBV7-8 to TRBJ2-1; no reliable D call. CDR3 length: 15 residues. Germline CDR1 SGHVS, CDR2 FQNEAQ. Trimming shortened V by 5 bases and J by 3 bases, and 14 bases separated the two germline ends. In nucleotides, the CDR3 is TGTGCCAGCAGCCCCCCGGTACCAGACTACAATGAGCAGTTCTTC. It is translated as CASSPPVPDYNEQFF.

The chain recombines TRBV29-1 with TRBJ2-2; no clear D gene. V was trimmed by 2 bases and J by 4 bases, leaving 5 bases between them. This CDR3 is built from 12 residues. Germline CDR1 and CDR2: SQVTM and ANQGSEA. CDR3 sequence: CSVEWATGELFF. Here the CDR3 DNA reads TGCAGCGTTGAATGGGCCACCGGGGAGCTGTTTTTT.